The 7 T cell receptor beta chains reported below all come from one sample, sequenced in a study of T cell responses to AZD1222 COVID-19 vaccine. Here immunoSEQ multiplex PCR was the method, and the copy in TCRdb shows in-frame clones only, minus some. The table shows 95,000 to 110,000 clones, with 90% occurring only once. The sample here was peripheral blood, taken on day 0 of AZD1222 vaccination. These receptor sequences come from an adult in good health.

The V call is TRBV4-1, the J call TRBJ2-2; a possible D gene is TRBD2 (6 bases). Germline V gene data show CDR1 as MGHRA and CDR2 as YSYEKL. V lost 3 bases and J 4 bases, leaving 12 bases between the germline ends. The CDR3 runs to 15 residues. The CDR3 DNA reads TGCGCCAGCAGCCAGGGGACTCCAGTCACCGGGGAGCTGTTTTTT. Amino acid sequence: CASSQGTPVTGELFF.

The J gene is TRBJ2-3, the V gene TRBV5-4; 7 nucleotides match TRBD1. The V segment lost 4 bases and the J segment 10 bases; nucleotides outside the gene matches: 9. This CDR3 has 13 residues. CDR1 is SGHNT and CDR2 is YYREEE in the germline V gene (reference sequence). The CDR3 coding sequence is TGTGCCAGCAGCCCTCAAGGGACAGACTCGCAGTATTTT. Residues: CASSPQGTDSQYF.

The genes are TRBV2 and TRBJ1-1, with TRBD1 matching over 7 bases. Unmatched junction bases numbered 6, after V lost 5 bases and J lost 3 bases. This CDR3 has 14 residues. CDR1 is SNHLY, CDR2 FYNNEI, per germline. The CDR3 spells CASSRNRGYTEAFF. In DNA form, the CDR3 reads TGTGCCAGCAGTCGCAACAGGGGATACACTGAAGCTTTCTTT. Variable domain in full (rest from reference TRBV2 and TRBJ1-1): EPEVTQTPSHQVTQMGQEVILRCVPISNHLYFYWYRQILGQKVEFLVSFYNNEISEKSEIFDDQFSVERPDGSNFTLKIRSTKLEDSAMYFCASSRNRGYTEAFFGQGTRLTVV.

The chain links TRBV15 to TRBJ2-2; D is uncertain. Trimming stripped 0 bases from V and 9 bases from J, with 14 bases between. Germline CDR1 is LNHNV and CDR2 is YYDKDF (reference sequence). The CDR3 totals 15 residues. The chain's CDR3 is CATSRDRLLRRELFF. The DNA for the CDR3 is TGTGCCACCAGCAGAGATCGTCTTCTTCGGAGGGAGCTGTTTTTT.

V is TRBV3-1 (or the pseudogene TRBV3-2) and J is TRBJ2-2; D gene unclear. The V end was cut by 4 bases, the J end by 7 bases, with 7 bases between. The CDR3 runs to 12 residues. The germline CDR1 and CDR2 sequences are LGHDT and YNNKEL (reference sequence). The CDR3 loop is CASSLPGGELFF. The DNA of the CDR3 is TGTGCCAGCAGCCTTCCTGGCGGGGAGCTGTTTTTT.

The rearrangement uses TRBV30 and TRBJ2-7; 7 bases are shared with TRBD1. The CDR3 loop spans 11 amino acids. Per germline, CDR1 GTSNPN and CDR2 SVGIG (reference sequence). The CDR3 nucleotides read TGTGCTTCGGGACAGAGCTACGAGCAGTACTTC. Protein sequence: CASGQSYEQYF.

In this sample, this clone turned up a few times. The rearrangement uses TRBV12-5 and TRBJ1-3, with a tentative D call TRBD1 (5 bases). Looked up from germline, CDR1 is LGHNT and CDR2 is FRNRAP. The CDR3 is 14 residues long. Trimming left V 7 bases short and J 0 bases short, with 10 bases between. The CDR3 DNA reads TGTGCTAGTGTGCGGGACTCCTCTGGAAACACCATATATTTT. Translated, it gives CASVRDSSGNTIYF.